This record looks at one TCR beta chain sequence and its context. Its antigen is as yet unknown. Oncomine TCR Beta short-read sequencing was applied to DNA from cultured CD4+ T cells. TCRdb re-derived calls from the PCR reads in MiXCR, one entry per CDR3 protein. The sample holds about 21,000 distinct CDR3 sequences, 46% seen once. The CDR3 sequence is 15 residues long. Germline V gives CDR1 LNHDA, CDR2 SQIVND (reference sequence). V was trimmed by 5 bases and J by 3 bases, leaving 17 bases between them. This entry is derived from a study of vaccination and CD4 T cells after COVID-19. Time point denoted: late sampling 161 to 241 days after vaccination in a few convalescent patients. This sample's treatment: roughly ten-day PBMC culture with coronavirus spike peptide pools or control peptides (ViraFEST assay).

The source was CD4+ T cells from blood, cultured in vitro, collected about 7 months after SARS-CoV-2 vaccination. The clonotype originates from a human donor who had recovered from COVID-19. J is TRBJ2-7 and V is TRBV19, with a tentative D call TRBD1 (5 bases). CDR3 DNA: TGTGCCAGTAGTTGGGTCGGCGGCCAGGGCTACGAGCAGTACTTC. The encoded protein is CASSWVGGQGYEQYF.